This TCR beta chain was recovered during a study of glioma-infiltrating T cells after dendritic cell vaccination. Study-wide background: Treatment, given 2003 to 2012, was autologous tumor lysate-pulsed dendritic cell vaccination. Dendritic cells derived from monocytes and pulsed with autologous tumor lysate formed the vaccine. Findings and caveats of the study: Survival was not directly related to TCR clonality in these patients.

Patients had residual fresh-frozen tumor tissue and more than two years of survival data. TCRdb's table, derived via immunoSEQ multiplex PCR, lists solely in-frame clones and lacks some. The data contain tens of thousands of clones, over 75% of them seen just once; the ten biggest clones take up 2.1%. The table lists this clone with a few counts. Its antigen is unidentified. Trimming took off 0 bases at V and 2 bases at J, with 9 bases between the two ends. The CDR3 covers 15 residues. Germline loops: CDR1 SGHTS, CDR2 YDEGEE. The gene calls are TRBV5-8 and TRBJ1-3; D is unresolved. This clonotype originated in a human donor with glioblastoma. The sample consisted of blood, taken before dendritic cell vaccination. The CDR3 bases are TGTGCCAGCAGCTTGGAGCGGGTACCTGGAAACACCATATATTTT. Its translation: CASSLERVPGNTIYF.